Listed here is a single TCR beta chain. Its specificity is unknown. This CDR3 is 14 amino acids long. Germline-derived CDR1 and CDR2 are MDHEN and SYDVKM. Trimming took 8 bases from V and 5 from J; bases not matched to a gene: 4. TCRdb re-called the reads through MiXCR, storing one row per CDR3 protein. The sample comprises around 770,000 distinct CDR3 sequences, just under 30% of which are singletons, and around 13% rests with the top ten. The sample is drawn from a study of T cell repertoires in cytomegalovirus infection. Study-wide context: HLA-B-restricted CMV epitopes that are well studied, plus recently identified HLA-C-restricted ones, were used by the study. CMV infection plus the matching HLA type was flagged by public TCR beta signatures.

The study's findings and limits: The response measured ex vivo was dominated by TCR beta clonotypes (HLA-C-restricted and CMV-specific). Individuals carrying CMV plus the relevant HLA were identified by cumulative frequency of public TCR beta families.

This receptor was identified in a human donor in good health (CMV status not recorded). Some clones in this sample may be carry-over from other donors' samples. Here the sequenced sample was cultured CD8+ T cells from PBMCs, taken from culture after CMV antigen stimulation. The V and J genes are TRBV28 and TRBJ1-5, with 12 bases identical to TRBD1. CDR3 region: CASLGTGGYQPQHF. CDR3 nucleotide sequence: TGTGCCAGCCTCGGGACAGGGGGCTATCAGCCCCAGCATTTT.